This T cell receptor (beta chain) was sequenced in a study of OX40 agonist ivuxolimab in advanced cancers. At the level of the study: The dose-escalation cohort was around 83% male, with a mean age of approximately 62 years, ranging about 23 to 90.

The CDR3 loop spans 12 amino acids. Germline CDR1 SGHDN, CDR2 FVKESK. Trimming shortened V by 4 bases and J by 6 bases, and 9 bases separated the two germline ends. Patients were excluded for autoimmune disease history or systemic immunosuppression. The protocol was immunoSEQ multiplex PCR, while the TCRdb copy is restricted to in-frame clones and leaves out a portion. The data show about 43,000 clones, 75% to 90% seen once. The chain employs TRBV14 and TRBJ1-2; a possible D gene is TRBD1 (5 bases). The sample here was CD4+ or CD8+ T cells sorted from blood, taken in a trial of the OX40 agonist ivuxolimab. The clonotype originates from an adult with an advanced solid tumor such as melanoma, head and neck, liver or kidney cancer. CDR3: CASSLGENGYTF. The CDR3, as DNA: TGTGCCAGCAGCCTAGGGGAGAATGGCTACACCTTC.